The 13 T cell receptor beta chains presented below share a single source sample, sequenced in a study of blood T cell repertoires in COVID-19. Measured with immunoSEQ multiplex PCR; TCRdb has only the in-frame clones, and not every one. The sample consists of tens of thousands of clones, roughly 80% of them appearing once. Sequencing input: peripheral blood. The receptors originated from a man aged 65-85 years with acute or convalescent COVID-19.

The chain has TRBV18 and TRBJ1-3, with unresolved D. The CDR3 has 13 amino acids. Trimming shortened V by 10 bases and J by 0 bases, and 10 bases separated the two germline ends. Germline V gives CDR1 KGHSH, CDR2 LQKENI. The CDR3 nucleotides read TGTGCCACCGCAGCGAGCTCTGGAAACACCATATATTTT. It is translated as CATAASSGNTIYF.

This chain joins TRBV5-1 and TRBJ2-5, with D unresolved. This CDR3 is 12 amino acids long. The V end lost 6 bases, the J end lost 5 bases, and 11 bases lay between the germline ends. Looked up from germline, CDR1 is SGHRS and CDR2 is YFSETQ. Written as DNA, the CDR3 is TGCGCCAGCACCCAAAGGCGGGAGACCCAGTACTTC. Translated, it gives CASTQRRETQYF.

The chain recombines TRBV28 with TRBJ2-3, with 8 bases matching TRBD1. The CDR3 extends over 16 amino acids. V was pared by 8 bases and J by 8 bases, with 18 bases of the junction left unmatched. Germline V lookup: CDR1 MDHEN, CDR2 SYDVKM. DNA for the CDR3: TGTGCCAGCGGGGGCCCGGGACAGGCCCTGGGTGGTACGCAGTATTTT. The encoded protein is CASGGPGQALGGTQYF.

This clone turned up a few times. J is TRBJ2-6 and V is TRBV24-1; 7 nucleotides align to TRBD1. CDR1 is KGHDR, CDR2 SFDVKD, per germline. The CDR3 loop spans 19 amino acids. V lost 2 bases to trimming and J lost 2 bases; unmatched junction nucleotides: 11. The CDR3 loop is CATSDSAGTDGPGANVLTF. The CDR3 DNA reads TGTGCCACCAGTGATTCCGCCGGGACAGATGGGCCTGGGGCCAACGTCCTGACTTTC.

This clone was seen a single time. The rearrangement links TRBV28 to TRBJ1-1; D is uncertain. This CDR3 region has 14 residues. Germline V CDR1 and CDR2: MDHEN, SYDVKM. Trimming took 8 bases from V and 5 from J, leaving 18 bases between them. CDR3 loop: CASFRGPGGTEAFF. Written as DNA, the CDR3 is TGTGCCAGCTTCCGGGGTCCCGGAGGAACTGAAGCTTTCTTT.

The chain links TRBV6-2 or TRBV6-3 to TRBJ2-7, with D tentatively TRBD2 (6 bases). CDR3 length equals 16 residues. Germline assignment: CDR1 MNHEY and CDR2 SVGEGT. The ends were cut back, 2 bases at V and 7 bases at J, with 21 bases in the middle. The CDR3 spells CASSYPRDGSSLEQYF. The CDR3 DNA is TGTGCCAGCAGTTACCCGCGGGACGGTAGCTCCTTGGAGCAGTACTTC.

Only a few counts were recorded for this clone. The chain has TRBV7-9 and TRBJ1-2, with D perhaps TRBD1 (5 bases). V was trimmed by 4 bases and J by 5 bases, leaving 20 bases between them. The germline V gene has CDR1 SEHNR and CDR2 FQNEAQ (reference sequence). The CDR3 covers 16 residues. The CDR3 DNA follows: TGTGCCAGCAGCTCATCAGACAGAGACCTTTGGTATGGCTACACCTTC. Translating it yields CASSSSDRDLWYGYTF.

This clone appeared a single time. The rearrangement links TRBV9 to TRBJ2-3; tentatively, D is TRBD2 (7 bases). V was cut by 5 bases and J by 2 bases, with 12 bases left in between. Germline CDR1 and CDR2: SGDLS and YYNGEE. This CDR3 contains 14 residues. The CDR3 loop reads CASRAGQNTDTQYF. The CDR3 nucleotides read TGTGCCAGCAGAGCGGGACAAAACACAGATACGCAGTATTTT.

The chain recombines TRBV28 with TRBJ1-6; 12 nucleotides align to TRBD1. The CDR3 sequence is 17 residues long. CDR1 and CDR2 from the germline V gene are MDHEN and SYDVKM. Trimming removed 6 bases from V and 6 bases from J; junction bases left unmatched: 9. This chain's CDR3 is CASSLTRDRGLNSPLHF. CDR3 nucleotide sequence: TGTGCCAGCAGCCTCACCCGGGACAGGGGGCTTAATTCACCCCTCCACTTT.

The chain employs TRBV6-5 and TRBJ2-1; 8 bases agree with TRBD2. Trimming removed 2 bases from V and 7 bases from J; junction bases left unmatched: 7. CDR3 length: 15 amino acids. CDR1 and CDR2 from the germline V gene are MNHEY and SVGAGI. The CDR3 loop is CASSYRSGGRNEQFF. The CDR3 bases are TGTGCCAGCAGTTACCGTTCGGGGGGGAGGAATGAGCAGTTCTTC.

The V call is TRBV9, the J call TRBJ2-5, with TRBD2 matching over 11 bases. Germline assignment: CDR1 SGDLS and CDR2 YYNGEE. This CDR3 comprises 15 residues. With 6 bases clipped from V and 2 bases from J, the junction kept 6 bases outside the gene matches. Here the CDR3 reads CASTLAGGRQETQYF. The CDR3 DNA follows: TGTGCCAGCACCCTAGCGGGGGGCAGGCAAGAGACCCAGTACTTC.

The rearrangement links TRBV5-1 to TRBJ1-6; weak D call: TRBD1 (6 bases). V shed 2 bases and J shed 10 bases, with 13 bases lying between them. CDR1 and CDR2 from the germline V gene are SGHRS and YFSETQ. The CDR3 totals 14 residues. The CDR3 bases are TGCGCCAGCAGCTTATATCAGGGGAAATCACCCCTCCACTTT. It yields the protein CASSLYQGKSPLHF.

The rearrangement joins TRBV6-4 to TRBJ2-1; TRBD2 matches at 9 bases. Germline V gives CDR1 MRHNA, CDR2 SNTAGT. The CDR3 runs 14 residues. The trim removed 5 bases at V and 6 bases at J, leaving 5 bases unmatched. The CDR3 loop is CASSPAGGPNEQFF. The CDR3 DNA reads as TGTGCCAGCAGTCCAGCGGGAGGTCCCAATGAGCAGTTCTTC.